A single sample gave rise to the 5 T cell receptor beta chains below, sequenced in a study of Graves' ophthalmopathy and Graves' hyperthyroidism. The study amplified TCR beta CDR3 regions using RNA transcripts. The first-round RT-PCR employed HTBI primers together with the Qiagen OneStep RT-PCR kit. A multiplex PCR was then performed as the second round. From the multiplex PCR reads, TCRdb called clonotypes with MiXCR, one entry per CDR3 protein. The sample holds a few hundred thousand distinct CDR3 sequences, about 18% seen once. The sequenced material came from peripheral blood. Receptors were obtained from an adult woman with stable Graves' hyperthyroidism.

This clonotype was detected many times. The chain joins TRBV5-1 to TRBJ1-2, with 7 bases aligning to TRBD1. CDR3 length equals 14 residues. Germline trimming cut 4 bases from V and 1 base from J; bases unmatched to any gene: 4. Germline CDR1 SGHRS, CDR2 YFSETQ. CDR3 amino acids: CASSAGQSNYGYTF. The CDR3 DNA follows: TGCGCCAGCAGCGCGGGACAGAGTAACTATGGCTACACCTTC.

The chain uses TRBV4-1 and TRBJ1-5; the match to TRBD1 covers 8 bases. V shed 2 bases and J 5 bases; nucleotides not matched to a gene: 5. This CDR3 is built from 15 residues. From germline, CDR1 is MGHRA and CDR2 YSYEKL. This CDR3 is CASSQWSGGDQPQHF. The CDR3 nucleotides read TGCGCCAGCAGCCAATGGTCAGGGGGCGATCAGCCCCAGCATTTT.

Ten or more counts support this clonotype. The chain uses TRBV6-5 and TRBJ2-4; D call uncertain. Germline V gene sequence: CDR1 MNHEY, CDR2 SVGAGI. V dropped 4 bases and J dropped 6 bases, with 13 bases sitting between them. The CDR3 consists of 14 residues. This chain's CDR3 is CASSSPDVGNIQYF. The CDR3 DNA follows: TGTGCCAGCAGTTCCCCGGACGTAGGAAACATTCAGTACTTC.

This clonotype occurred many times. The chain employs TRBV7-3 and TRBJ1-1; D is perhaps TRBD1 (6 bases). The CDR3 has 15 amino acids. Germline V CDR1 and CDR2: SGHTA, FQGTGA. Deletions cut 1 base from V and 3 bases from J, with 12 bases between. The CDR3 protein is CASSLNPGADTEAFF. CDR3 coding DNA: TGTGCCAGCAGCTTAAACCCAGGGGCGGACACTGAAGCTTTCTTT. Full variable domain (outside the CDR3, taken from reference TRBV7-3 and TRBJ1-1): GAGVSQTPSNKVTEKGKYVELRCDPISGHTALYWYRQSLGQGPEFLIYFQGTGAADDSGLPNDRFFAVRPEGSVSTLKIQRTERGDSAVYLCASSLNPGADTEAFFGQGTRLTVV.

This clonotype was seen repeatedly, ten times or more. The CDR3 DNA reads TGTGCCAGCTCACCATGGACCCTGGCCTCAGGAGGCGAGCAGTACTTC. Translation: CASSPWTLASGGEQYF. The rearrangement uses TRBV18 and TRBJ2-7, with D perhaps TRBD2 (5 bases). The length of the CDR3 is 16 residues. CDR1 and CDR2 from the germline V gene are KGHSH and LQKENI. The V and J ends lost 2 bases and 6 bases respectively, with 20 bases between them.